Below, 29 T cell receptor beta chains from the same sample are listed, as sequenced in a study of cytomegalovirus exposure and HLA in healthy donors. The PCR ran on 60 Vbeta and 13 Jbeta primers. TCRdb's copy holds only in-frame clones and misses some; the assay was immunoSEQ multiplex PCR. The sample records some 170,000 clones, more than 65% being singletons. Sequencing was carried out using PBMCs. These receptors were taken from a man between 18 and 35 years old in good health and CMV-seropositive.

The chain links TRBV12-5 to TRBJ1-1, with D perhaps matching TRBD1 (5 bases). The CDR3 is 13 amino acids. CDR1 LGHNT and CDR2 FRNRAP come from the germline V gene. Trimming stripped 5 bases from V and 4 bases from J, with 11 bases between. The DNA of the CDR3 is TGTGCTAGTGGTCTCAGGGAAGGCACTGAAGCTTTCTTT. Its translation: CASGLREGTEAFF.

This chain connects TRBV9 to TRBJ1-1; 10 nucleotides agree with TRBD1. Germline V gene lookup returns CDR1 SGDLS and CDR2 YYNGEE. The J segment lost 7 bases and the V segment lost 4 bases, leaving 13 bases of the junction unmatched. This CDR3 has 16 amino acids. CDR3 nucleotides: TGTGCCAGCAGCCCGAATGCCGGGACAGGGGCAGATGAAGCTTTCTTT. This translates into CASSPNAGTGADEAFF.

The V gene is TRBV5-1, the J gene TRBJ2-5; 10 bases map to TRBD2. This CDR3 has 17 residues. Germline trimming cut 4 bases from V and 1 base from J; bases unmatched to any gene: 10. CDR1 and CDR2 (germline): SGHRS, YFSETQ. For the CDR3, the DNA is TGCGCCAGCAGCAAAGTATCTACTAGCGGGACCCAAGAGACCCAGTACTTC. Translated, it gives CASSKVSTSGTQETQYF.

J is TRBJ1-1 and V is TRBV28; 12 bases fit TRBD1. The CDR3 has 16 amino acids. Germline V gives CDR1 MDHEN, CDR2 SYDVKM. V was clipped by 6 bases and J by 4 bases; unmatched bases: 9. Written as DNA, the CDR3 is TGTGCCAGCAGACCCGGGACAGGGGGCGCTTTCACTGAAGCTTTCTTT. Residues: CASRPGTGGAFTEAFF.

This chain joins TRBV6-6 and TRBJ1-6; 7 bases are a match to TRBD1. Germline values: CDR1 MNHNY, CDR2 SVGAGI (reference sequence). The trim removed 5 bases at V and 6 bases at J, leaving 10 bases unmatched. The CDR3 runs 16 residues. CDR3 coding DNA: TGTGCCAGCAGTATAGGGACAGTGGCTGGTAATTCACCCCTCCACTTT. As protein: CASSIGTVAGNSPLHF.

This chain uses TRBV6-5 with TRBJ1-6; no clear D. Trimming removed 7 bases from V and 0 bases from J, with 10 bases in between. The CDR3 totals 15 residues. CDR1 and CDR2 (germline): MNHEY, SVGAGI. CDR3 DNA sequence: TGTGCCAGCAAGAGGGCGAGCTCCTATAATTCACCCCTCCACTTT. Amino acids: CASKRASSYNSPLHF.

The V gene is TRBV7-2, the J gene TRBJ2-3; no clear D gene. Germline CDR1 reads SGHTA; CDR2 reads FQGNSA. CDR3 length: 14 residues. V gave up 0 bases and J gave up 2 bases, with 6 bases separating them. The DNA of the CDR3 is TGTGCCAGCAGCTTAGCAGTGGCCACAGATACGCAGTATTTT. Its translation is CASSLAVATDTQYF.

The chain carries TRBV19 and TRBJ1-1; no definite D call. The V end was cut by 3 bases, the J end by 3 bases, with 8 bases between. Germline values: CDR1 LNHDA, CDR2 SQIVND (reference sequence). There are 13 residues in the CDR3. The CDR3 here is CASSIGVHTEAFF. The CDR3 DNA is TGTGCCAGTAGTATCGGGGTACACACTGAAGCTTTCTTT.

The chain links TRBV6-1 to TRBJ1-5, with D hard to call. Looked up from germline, CDR1 is MNHNS and CDR2 is SASEGT. Trimming pared 1 base from V and 1 base from J, leaving 8 bases between. The CDR3 runs to 15 residues. This CDR3 is CASSEGHSSNQPQHF. CDR3 coding DNA: TGTGCCAGCAGTGAAGGGCATTCAAGCAATCAGCCCCAGCATTTT.

The chain uses TRBV11-1 and TRBJ2-1; possibly TRBD1 for D (6 bases). Germline lookup yields CDR1 SGHAT and CDR2 FQDESV (reference sequence). V was trimmed by 4 bases and J by 5 bases, leaving 9 bases between them. The CDR3 consists of 13 residues. This CDR3 reads CASSSNRDNEQFF. In DNA form, the CDR3 reads TGTGCCAGCAGCTCAAACAGGGACAATGAGCAGTTCTTC.

The chain has TRBV5-1 and TRBJ1-4; TRBD1 aligns across 8 bases. Germline CDR1 is SGHRS and CDR2 is YFSETQ. Trimming removed 4 bases from V and 8 bases from J; junction bases left unmatched: 7. This CDR3 spans 14 amino acids. Here the CDR3 reads CASSQDRGGEKLFF. DNA of the CDR3: TGCGCCAGCAGCCAAGACAGGGGTGGGGAAAAACTGTTTTTT.

The chain has TRBV12-5 and TRBJ2-1; 9 bases align to TRBD2. V lost 5 bases, J lost 6 bases, and 11 bases stayed unmatched. The CDR3 runs 16 residues. CDR1 LGHNT and CDR2 FRNRAP come from the germline V gene. The CDR3 protein is CASGRGVLAGVNEQFF. CDR3 coding DNA: TGTGCTAGTGGTCGAGGGGTATTAGCGGGAGTCAATGAGCAGTTCTTC.

The chain's CDR3 is CASSDLGGPFNYGYTF. In DNA form, the CDR3 reads TGTGCCAGCAGCGATCTGGGGGGGCCCTTTAACTATGGCTACACCTTC. The V gene is TRBV5-4, the J gene TRBJ1-2; D is possibly TRBD1 (6 bases). The CDR3 contains 16 residues. Germline loops: CDR1 SGHNT, CDR2 YYREEE (reference sequence). The V gene lost 4 bases and the J gene lost 1 base, with 17 bases spanning the gap.

The V gene is TRBV9, the J gene TRBJ1-3; D is possibly TRBD1 (6 bases). The CDR3 covers 15 residues. Trimming took off 2 bases at V and 2 bases at J, with 11 bases between the two ends. Germline V gene sequence: CDR1 SGDLS, CDR2 YYNGEE. In DNA form, the CDR3 reads TGTGCCAGCAGCGTGACAGGAGACCCTGGAAACACCATATATTTT. Translated, it gives CASSVTGDPGNTIYF.

The chain links TRBV30 to TRBJ1-2; 8 bases fit TRBD1. This CDR3 is 14 amino acids long. With 4 bases clipped from V and 4 bases from J, the junction kept 8 bases outside the gene matches. CDR1 and CDR2 (germline): GTSNPN, SVGIG (reference sequence). The CDR3 loop is CAWTLQGAGYGYTF. The CDR3, as DNA: TGTGCCTGGACCCTTCAGGGGGCTGGCTATGGCTACACCTTC.

This clone was counted only a few times. This chain links TRBV27 with TRBJ1-1; 7 positions agree with TRBD1. Looked up from germline, CDR1 is MNHEY and CDR2 is SMNVEV (reference sequence). The CDR3 extends over 16 amino acids. V was pared by 6 bases and J by 1 base, with 11 bases of the junction left unmatched. The CDR3 region has the DNA TGTGCCAGCAGCAGGGACAGCATCCCGGGGAACACTGAAGCTTTCTTT. Protein sequence: CASSRDSIPGNTEAFF.

The V call is TRBV11-3, the J call TRBJ2-5; 10 nucleotides line up with TRBD1. V shed 3 bases, J shed 4 bases, and the junction held 5 bases outside the gene matches. CDR1 SGHNT and CDR2 YENEEA come from the germline V gene. The CDR3 covers 15 residues. This CDR3 reads CASSLGTGVGETQYF. For the CDR3, the DNA is TGTGCCAGCAGCTTGGGGACAGGGGTAGGAGAGACCCAGTACTTC.

The V call is TRBV7-2, the J call TRBJ1-5, with D unresolved. CDR1 is SGHTA and CDR2 is FQGNSA in the germline V gene. Trimming took off 4 bases at V and 6 bases at J, with 13 bases between the two ends. The CDR3 runs to 14 residues. In DNA form, the CDR3 reads TGTGCCAGCAGCTCCGGACTGGGGAGTCAGCCCCAGCATTTT. As protein: CASSSGLGSQPQHF.

J is TRBJ2-7 and V is TRBV5-5, with D unclear. Germline V gene sequence: CDR1 SGHKS, CDR2 YYEKEE (reference sequence). V dropped 1 base and J dropped 6 bases, with 5 bases sitting between them. The CDR3 sequence is 11 residues long. CDR3 protein: CASSLLGEQYV. As DNA, the CDR3 is TGTGCCAGCAGCTTGCTGGGCGAGCAGTACGTC.

The chain recombines TRBV5-1 with TRBJ2-1; maybe TRBD1 (6 bases). There are 15 residues in the CDR3. The germline CDR1 and CDR2 sequences are SGHRS and YFSETQ. The V end lost 0 bases, the J end lost 2 bases, and 9 bases lay between the germline ends. The CDR3 region has the DNA TGCGCCAGCAGCTTGGGGACAGAAGCCTACAATGAGCAGTTCTTC. Amino acid sequence: CASSLGTEAYNEQFF.

The CDR3 nucleotides read TGTGCCAGCAGCCCCCGCCACGGCTACTACGAGCAGTACGTC. This codes for CASSPRHGYYEQYV. V is TRBV11-2 and J is TRBJ2-7; D is unresolved. CDR3 length equals 14 residues. Trimming cost V 5 bases and J 3 bases, with 14 bases left between them. The germline V gene encodes CDR1 SGHAT and CDR2 FQNNGV.

This clone was seen more than once but under ten times. The chain joins TRBV6-1 to TRBJ1-1, with D unclear. V lost 7 bases, J lost 1 base, and 13 bases lay in between. The CDR3 sequence is 14 residues long. Germline V gives CDR1 MNHNS, CDR2 SASEGT. The CDR3 DNA reads as TGTGCCAGCACTGGAGGACGGACGAACACTGAAGCTTTCTTT. This encodes CASTGGRTNTEAFF.

The chain is built from TRBV30 and TRBJ2-6, with D tentatively TRBD2 (5 bases). Trimming took off 2 bases at V and 2 bases at J, with 22 bases between the two ends. Germline V gene sequence: CDR1 GTSNPN, CDR2 SVGIG (reference sequence). CDR3 length: 19 residues. The CDR3 DNA reads as TGTGCCTGGAGTTATCTGGGATTGGGGAGTCCAACTGGGGCCAACGTCCTGACTTTC. Protein sequence: CAWSYLGLGSPTGANVLTF.

This chain uses TRBV9 with TRBJ2-1; 11 bases fit TRBD2. Germline trimming cut 4 bases from V and 10 bases from J; bases unmatched to any gene: 16. Germline CDR1 is SGDLS and CDR2 is YYNGEE. The CDR3 runs to 17 residues. The CDR3: CASSPHGGTSGGEEQFF. CDR3 in DNA: TGTGCCAGCAGCCCACATGGCGGAACTAGCGGGGGTGAGGAGCAGTTCTTC.

DNA for the CDR3: TGTGCCAGCAGTGATAGCGGGGGGGGGACAGATACGCAGTATTTT. Translating it yields CASSDSGGGTDTQYF. V is TRBV25-1 and J is TRBJ2-3, with TRBD2 matching 11 bases. The CDR3 runs 15 residues. With 3 bases clipped from V and 3 bases from J, the junction kept 2 bases outside the gene matches. The V gene's germline CDR1 is MGHDK and CDR2 SYGVNS.

The chain joins TRBV10-3 to TRBJ1-2, with a weak D call TRBD1 (6 bases). Trimming took off 3 bases at V and 3 bases at J, with 11 bases between the two ends. This CDR3 is 14 amino acids long. Germline CDR1 is ENHRY and CDR2 is SYGVKD. This CDR3 is CAISDRGADYGYTF. The DNA for the CDR3 is TGTGCCATCAGTGATCGGGGGGCGGACTATGGCTACACCTTC.

The chain carries TRBV7-2 and TRBJ2-5, with 8 positions matching TRBD2. This CDR3 has 15 amino acids. Germline loops: CDR1 SGHTA, CDR2 FQGNSA. V shed 5 bases and J 3 bases; nucleotides not matched to a gene: 8. The CDR3 region is CASSPSFGREETQYF. As DNA, the CDR3 is TGTGCCAGCAGCCCCAGCTTCGGGAGGGAAGAGACCCAGTACTTC.

The V and J genes are TRBV29-1 and TRBJ1-2; 9 nucleotides line up with TRBD1. CDR1 SQVTM and CDR2 ANQGSEA come from the germline V gene. The CDR3 sequence is 18 residues long. The J segment lost 6 bases and the V segment lost 4 bases, leaving 21 bases of the junction unmatched. CDR3 in amino acids: CSVVTPVLGWTGVNGYTF. The CDR3 DNA is TGCAGCGTTGTAACCCCAGTTCTAGGATGGACAGGGGTTAATGGCTACACCTTC.

This clone was recorded once. This chain joins TRBV4-1 and TRBJ2-1; 13 bases map to TRBD2. The CDR3 is 16 residues long. Germline V gene sequence: CDR1 MGHRA, CDR2 YSYEKL. Trimming removed 3 bases from V and 5 bases from J; junction bases left unmatched: 4. CDR3 DNA sequence: TGCGCCAGCAGCCACCCACTAGCGGGAGGGCACAATGAGCAGTTCTTC. It codes for CASSHPLAGGHNEQFF.